A selection of T cell receptor beta chains follows, all from one sample in a study of blood T cell repertoires in COVID-19. Using immunoSEQ multiplex PCR, the repertoire was profiled, and TCRdb retains in-frame clones only, with some absent. The sample has roughly 260,000 clones, around 90% seen once; the top ten hold under 3%. The sample was peripheral blood. The receptors stem from a person aged 18-35 years with COVID-19, enrolled during active disease. Both conserved end residues are part of each CDR3. The D gene is left open where the match is weak. Size values are once, few and many counts, or a class for expanded clones, and some rows have none.

clone_size,v_call,j_call,d_call,cdr3_aa,cdr3_nt
NA,TRBV20-1,TRBJ2-3,NA,CSASSPGSDTQYF,TGCAGTGCTAGTTCGCCAGGGTCAGATACGCAGTATTTT
NA,TRBV24-1,TRBJ2-2,NA,CATSEPGLAGELFF,TGTGCCACCAGTGAACCGGGACTCGCCGGGGAGCTGTTTTTT
few,TRBV4-2,TRBJ2-1,NA,CASSQDRASSSYNEQFF,TGTGCCAGCAGCCAAGATAGAGCGTCCAGCTCCTACAATGAGCAGTTCTTC
NA,TRBV4-2,TRBJ1-2,NA,CASSQVSTDYGYTF,TGTGCCAGCAGCCAAGTGTCGACTGACTATGGCTACACCTTC
NA,TRBV9,TRBJ2-1,NA,CASSASRNEQFF,TGTGCCAGCAGCGCTTCGCGCAATGAGCAGTTCTTC
NA,TRBV6-5,TRBJ2-1,NA,CASSYSKSSYNEQFF,TGTGCCAGCAGTTACTCGAAGAGCTCCTACAATGAGCAGTTCTTC
NA,TRBV27,TRBJ2-1,TRBD2,CASSFAGGPMNEQFF,TGTGCCAGCAGTTTTGCGGGAGGGCCAATGAATGAGCAGTTCTTC
NA,TRBV15,TRBJ1-2,NA,CATSRDSGNYGYTF,TGTGCCACCAGCAGGGACAGCGGTAACTATGGCTACACCTTC
NA,TRBV5-1,TRBJ2-7,NA,CASSLVREKDEQYF,TGCGCCAGCAGCTTGGTTCGGGAAAAGGACGAGCAGTACTTC
NA,TRBV7-2,TRBJ2-5,NA,CASSLGFDGSWETQYF,TGTGCCAGCAGCTTAGGTTTTGACGGGAGTTGGGAGACCCAGTACTTC
NA,TRBV18,TRBJ1-1,NA,CASSPRQEDTEAFF,TGTGCCAGCTCACCGAGGCAGGAGGACACTGAAGCTTTCTTT
once,TRBV5-8,TRBJ1-4,NA,CASSLAGGGIF,TGTGCCAGCAGCTTGGCCGGCGGGGGGATTTTT
few,TRBV27,TRBJ2-7,NA,CASSLSAGVPYEQYF,TGTGCCAGCAGTTTATCCGCAGGGGTGCCCTACGAGCAGTACTTC
NA,TRBV20-1,TRBJ2-1,NA,CSASNPGYNEQFF,TGCAGTGCTAGTAACCCAGGGTACAATGAGCAGTTCTTC
NA,TRBV5-1,TRBJ2-4,NA,CASSLTVASENIQYF,TGCGCCAGCAGCTTAACAGTGGCGTCTGAAAACATTCAGTACTTC
NA,TRBV19,TRBJ2-2,NA,CASSRVTYTGELFF,TGTGCCAGTAGTCGGGTAACCTACACCGGGGAGCTGTTTTTT
NA,TRBV6-1,TRBJ2-3,TRBD2,CASSEAGLAGSTDTQYF,TGTGCCAGCAGTGAAGCAGGACTAGCGGGATCGACAGATACGCAGTATTTT
NA,TRBV6-6,TRBJ2-1,NA,CASSYSAPLNNEQFF,TGTGCCAGCAGTTATAGTGCACCCCTCAACAATGAGCAGTTCTTC
NA,TRBV4-1,TRBJ2-1,TRBD1,CASSPLDRGRDEQFF,TGCGCCAGCAGCCCGCTTGACAGGGGCCGGGATGAGCAGTTCTTC
NA,TRBV30,TRBJ2-2,NA,CAWEGLKNTGELFF,TGTGCCTGGGAGGGACTGAAGAACACCGGGGAGCTGTTTTTT
NA,TRBV14,TRBJ2-3,NA,CASRPHWREPDTQYF,TGTGCCAGCCGTCCGCATTGGCGGGAACCAGATACGCAGTATTTT
NA,TRBV12-2,TRBJ2-4,NA,CASRPVYIQYF,TGTGCAAGTCGCCCGGTCTATATTCAGTACTTC
NA,TRBV7-2,TRBJ2-5,TRBD1,CASSSALDRAETQYF,TGTGCCAGCAGCTCGGCCTTGGACAGGGCCGAGACCCAGTACTTC
NA,TRBV29-1,TRBJ2-3,TRBD1,CSVDRDRLGDTQYF,TGCAGCGTTGACCGGGACAGGCTAGGTGATACGCAGTATTTT
NA,TRBV24-1,TRBJ2-1,NA,CATRRGRGSYNEQFF,TGTGCCACTCGCCGAGGGAGAGGCTCCTACAATGAGCAGTTCTTC
NA,TRBV5-1,TRBJ2-3,TRBD2,CASRPRLAGGYTSTDTQYF,TGCGCCAGCAGGCCCCGACTAGCGGGGGGATATACTAGCACAGATACGCAGTATTTT
NA,TRBV19,TRBJ1-5,NA,CASQFYSNQPQHF,TGTGCCAGTCAATTCTATAGCAATCAGCCCCAGCATTTT
NA,TRBV28,TRBJ1-1,TRBD1,CASSFEQGIMNTEAFF,TGTGCCAGCAGTTTCGAACAGGGGATCATGAACACTGAAGCTTTCTTT
NA,TRBV19,TRBJ1-5,NA,CASSDSFNQPQHF,TGTGCCAGTAGCGACAGCTTCAATCAGCCCCAGCATTTT
NA,TRBV3-1/TRBV3-2,TRBJ1-4,NA,CASRSDRNGDEKLFF,TGTGCCAGCAGGTCCGACAGGAATGGAGATGAAAAACTGTTTTTT
NA,TRBV2,TRBJ1-4,NA,CASSDSGVREKLFF,TGTGCCAGCAGTGACTCCGGGGTTCGGGAAAAACTGTTTTTT